A single sample gave rise to the 14 T cell receptor beta chains below, sequenced in a study of read filtering for tumor transcriptome and immune sequencing. The library was built from about 400 ng RNA with molecular barcoded adaptors for alpha/delta and beta/gamma chains. TCRdb re-called the reads with MiXCR, one entry per CDR3 protein. Among roughly 61,000 distinct CDR3 sequences listed, roughly an eighth were seen once. The sequenced sample consisted of a population of CD138-negative cells sorted from bone marrow. These receptors were obtained from a donor over 35 with multiple myeloma.

This clonotype was counted ten times or more. Here the CDR3 DNA reads TGCAGTGCTAACAGGGAGTATGAGCAGTTCTTC. It is translated as CSANREYEQFF. This chain links TRBV20-1 with TRBJ2-1; TRBD1 might be the D (6 bases). The CDR3 contains 11 residues. Germline V gene data show CDR1 as DFQATT and CDR2 as SNEGSKA (reference sequence). V was trimmed by 4 bases and J by 8 bases, leaving 9 bases between them.

This clonotype appeared many times. The CDR3 here is CASSLRFAGFYNEQFF. The CDR3 DNA sequence: TGTGCCAGCAGCCTTCGCTTTGCAGGGTTCTACAATGAGCAGTTCTTC. The chain combines TRBV7-9 with TRBJ2-1, with D possibly being TRBD1 (5 bases). The CDR3 loop spans 16 amino acids. Germline values: CDR1 SEHNR, CDR2 FQNEAQ (reference sequence). V lost 5 bases and J lost 3, with 17 bases in between.

A note on this clonotype: Given a far larger clone just one base away, this is likely a sequencing read error. The chain recombines TRBV6-5 with TRBJ1-1, with a weak D call TRBD1 (5 bases). Per the germline V gene, CDR1 is MNHEY and CDR2 is SVGAGI. The ends were cut back, 8 bases at V and 1 base at J, with 20 bases in the middle. This CDR3 region has 16 residues. CDR3 nucleotides: TGTGCCAGCGGTCGGGACCGATCACGGGGGAACACTGAAGCTTTCTTT. Amino acids: CASGRDRSRGNTEAFF.

This clonotype was counted at least ten times. This sequence joins TRBV5-1 and TRBJ1-4; D is possibly TRBD1 (6 bases). V lost 4 bases to trimming and J lost 8 bases, with 15 bases between them. The CDR3 sequence is 14 residues long. Germline loops: CDR1 SGHRS, CDR2 YFSETQ. This CDR3 is CASSLDSVREKLFF. The DNA for the CDR3 is TGCGCCAGCAGCCTGGACAGTGTACGGGAAAAACTGTTTTTT.

This clonotype was recorded many times. This chain connects TRBV5-1 to TRBJ1-4, with 8 bases aligning to TRBD1. The CDR3 runs 16 residues. Trimming at V came to 4 bases and at J to 7 bases, leaving 12 bases not matched to a gene. Germline V gene lookup returns CDR1 SGHRS and CDR2 YFSETQ. CDR3 region: CASSPGTGAWGEKLFF. In DNA form, the CDR3 reads TGCGCCAGCAGCCCGGGGACAGGCGCCTGGGGTGAAAAACTGTTTTTT.

This clonotype was found many times. CDR3 residues: CASSSREAIKNIQYF. The CDR3, as DNA: TGCGCCAGCAGCTCCCGGGAAGCAATAAAAAACATTCAGTACTTC. This rearrangement joins TRBV5-1 to TRBJ2-4; D is possibly TRBD2 (5 bases). This CDR3 contains 15 residues. In germline, CDR1 is SGHRS, CDR2 YFSETQ. Trimming pared 3 bases from V and 4 bases from J, leaving 14 bases between. Complete variable domain (other parts from reference TRBV5-1 and TRBJ2-4): KAGVTQTPRYLIKTRGQQVTLSCSPISGHRSVSWYQQTPGQGLQFLFEYFSETQRNKGNFPGRFSGRQFSNSRSEMNVSTLELGDSALYLCASSSREAIKNIQYFGAGTRLSVL.

This clonotype was detected ten times or more. This chain links TRBV7-8 with TRBJ1-2; TRBD1 aligns across 7 bases. Germline V CDR1 and CDR2: SGHVS, FQNEAQ. CDR3 length: 14 residues. V was pared by 6 bases and J by 1 base, with 5 bases of the junction left unmatched. The CDR3 DNA follows: TGTGCCAGCAGTTCGGACAGGCTTAACTATGGCTACACCTTC. Translation: CASSSDRLNYGYTF.

Worth noting for this clonotype: A much larger clone sits a single nucleotide away, making a read error possible. J is TRBJ1-1 and V is TRBV7-3; D is uncertain. The germline gives CDR1 SGHTA, CDR2 FQGTGA. V was trimmed by 8 bases and J by 4 bases, leaving 17 bases between them. The CDR3 covers 14 residues. The CDR3 DNA reads TGTGCCAGCTCGGCGGAGGTCACGAGCACTGAAGCTTTCTTT. Protein sequence: CASSAEVTSTEAFF.

A note on this clonotype: This may arise from a read error, as a much more abundant clone is one base away. Because the CDR3 is missing its conserved closing phenylalanine or tryptophan, this is likely a read error. The chain carries TRBV6-2 or TRBV6-3 and TRBJ2-2; D is ambiguous. Trimming took 5 bases from V and 0 from J, leaving 13 bases between them. The CDR3 has 16 amino acids. Germline V gene lookup returns CDR1 MNHEY and CDR2 SVGEGT. DNA of the CDR3: TGTGCCAGCAGTACGGCCGGACGCCCGAACACCGGGGAGCTGTTTTTG. Amino acids: CASSTAGRPNTGELFL.

In its sample, this clonotype ranks as medium-sized. The CDR3 is CASSLTGAGAYTEAFF. In nucleotides, the CDR3 is TGTGCCAGCAGTTTGACAGGGGCTGGAGCTTACACTGAAGCTTTCTTT. The chain couples TRBV12-3 or TRBV12-4 to TRBJ1-1, with 8 bases identical to TRBD1. This CDR3 is built from 16 residues. V was pared by 3 bases and J by 3 bases, with 9 bases of the junction left unmatched.

This clonotype has a handful of counts. The genes are TRBV20-1 and TRBJ1-5; 7 nucleotides match TRBD1. Trimming at V came to 6 bases and at J to 5 bases, leaving 13 bases not matched to a gene. Germline CDR1 reads DFQATT; CDR2 reads SNEGSKA (reference sequence). The CDR3 has 15 residues. The CDR3 sequence: CSAPGRQGPYQPQHF. The CDR3 DNA follows: TGCAGTGCCCCCGGACGACAGGGCCCATATCAGCCCCAGCATTTT.

The CDR3 reads CASSQESGAGYAWETQYF. In DNA, the CDR3 is TGTGCCAGCAGCCAAGAATCCGGGGCTGGTTACGCTTGGGAGACCCAGTACTTC. This chain links TRBV4-2 with TRBJ2-5, with D possibly being TRBD1 or TRBD2 (5 bases each). CDR1 is LGHNA and CDR2 is YNFKEQ in the germline V gene. The CDR3 totals 18 residues. The germline V and J ends were trimmed by 0 bases and 5 bases, with 22 bases remaining between them.

This clonotype has ten or more counts. V usage is TRBV20-1 and J usage is TRBJ1-1; 8 positions match TRBD1. In germline, CDR1 is DFQATT, CDR2 SNEGSKA (reference sequence). This CDR3 contains 16 residues. J lost 7 bases, V lost 3 bases, and 16 bases had no gene match. CDR3 DNA sequence: TGCAGTGCTAGCGATGCTCAGTGGCAGGGGGCGGGTGAAGCTTTCTTT. Its translation: CSASDAQWQGAGEAFF.

This clonotype has more than one count but fewer than ten. A read error may be the cause here, since a much bigger clone is one base away. The chain carries TRBV4-2 and TRBJ2-7; 13 bases are a match to TRBD2. Germline CDR1 reads LGHNA; CDR2 reads YNFKEQ. With V trimmed by 4 bases and J by 6 bases, 12 bases remained unmatched. The CDR3 runs to 17 residues. The CDR3 protein is CASSPGLAGSKGAEQYF. DNA of the CDR3: TGTGCCAGCAGCCCGGGACTAGCGGGGAGCAAGGGGGCCGAGCAGTACTTC.